This T cell receptor (beta chain) came from a study of cytomegalovirus exposure and HLA in healthy donors. Only a few counts were recorded for this clone. Trimming at V came to 3 bases and at J to 4 bases, leaving 6 bases not matched to a gene. CDR3 length: 16 amino acids. The germline V gene has CDR1 SGHDN and CDR2 FVKESK. The PCR had 60 Vbeta and 13 Jbeta primers. Sequenced by immunoSEQ multiplex PCR; TCRdb stores in-frame clones only, minus some. Of 100,000 to 150,000 clones in the sample, around 81% were seen once. The rearrangement links TRBV14 to TRBJ1-5; 10 positions agree with TRBD1. This receptor was obtained from a man aged 18 to 29 in good health and CMV-seronegative. Sequenced sample: PBMCs. The DNA for the CDR3 is TGTGCCAGCAGCCACCCCGACAGGGGGCCGAATCAGCCCCAGCATTTT. Amino acids: CASSHPDRGPNQPQHF.